This entry lists 24 T cell receptor beta chains sequenced from one sample in a study of T cell changes during pregnancy in multiple sclerosis. Assay: immunoSEQ multiplex PCR; the TCRdb copy retains only in-frame clones and omits some. Among around 67,000 clones listed, about nine tenths were seen once. The sample in question was peripheral blood, obtained after pregnancy. These receptors originate from a female donor in good health, enrolled as a control in a pregnancy study.

The chain joins TRBV30 to TRBJ2-1; D not certain. The CDR3 runs 11 residues. Trimming removed 2 bases at V and 6 bases at J, with 5 bases between. Looked up from germline, CDR1 is GTSNPN and CDR2 is SVGIG (reference sequence). CDR3 nucleotides: TGTGCCTGGAGTCCCCGCAATGAGCAGTTCTTC. Its translation is CAWSPRNEQFF.

This clone was found once. This chain links TRBV7-9 with TRBJ1-3, with 7 bases lining up with TRBD1. J gave up 8 bases and V 5 bases, and 12 bases lay outside the gene matches. The CDR3 contains 15 residues. Germline assignment: CDR1 SEHNR and CDR2 FQNEAQ (reference sequence). CDR3 in amino acids: CASSNEGARGDTIYF. The CDR3 DNA is TGTGCCAGCAGCAACGAGGGGGCGAGAGGGGACACCATATATTTT. Combining the CDR3 with reference TRBV7-9 and TRBJ1-3 gives the whole variable domain DTGVSQNPRHKITKRGQNVTFRCDPISEHNRLYWYRQTLGQGPEFLTYFQNEAQLEKSRLLSDRFSAERPKGSFSTLEIQRTEQGDSAMYLCASSNEGARGDTIYFGEGSWLTVV.

V gene TRBV2 combines with J gene TRBJ2-3; the match to TRBD2 covers 11 bases. The junction had 6 bases not matched to a gene; V was cut back by 6 bases and J by 4 bases. The CDR3 has 15 amino acids. Germline V gene data show CDR1 as SNHLY and CDR2 as FYNNEI. CDR3 coding DNA: TGTGCCAGCAGGTCAACTAGCGGGAGCTCAGATACGCAGTATTTT. It encodes CASRSTSGSSDTQYF. Full variable domain (missing parts from reference TRBV2 and TRBJ2-3): EPEVTQTPSHQVTQMGQEVILRCVPISNHLYFYWYRQILGQKVEFLVSFYNNEISEKSEIFDDQFSVERPDGSNFTLKIRSTKLEDSAMYFCASRSTSGSSDTQYFGPGTRLTVL.

The genes are TRBV18 and TRBJ1-5; D may be TRBD1 (5 bases). Trimming shortened V by 1 base and J by 1 base, and 8 bases separated the two germline ends. The germline gives CDR1 KGHSH, CDR2 LQKENI. CDR3 size: 15 residues. The CDR3 region has the DNA TGTGCCAGCTCACCACTAGGGGCCAGCAATCAGCCCCAGCATTTT. Its protein is CASSPLGASNQPQHF.

V is TRBV6-1 and J is TRBJ2-7, with a weak D call TRBD2 (5 bases). CDR1 and CDR2 (germline): MNHNS, SASEGT. V lost 3 bases and J lost 0, with 15 bases in between. This CDR3 region has 16 residues. This CDR3 is CASSDIGKVSSYEQYF. DNA for the CDR3: TGTGCCAGCAGTGACATCGGGAAGGTGTCCTCCTACGAGCAGTACTTC.

The chain is built from TRBV18 and TRBJ1-4, with 7 bases lining up with TRBD1. V lost 3 bases and J lost 4; bases outside the gene matches: 5. The CDR3 has 15 residues. Germline V gene lookup returns CDR1 KGHSH and CDR2 LQKENI. The DNA of the CDR3 is TGTGCCAGCTCACCTGACAGGGTGGGTAATGAAAAACTGTTTTTT. Protein product: CASSPDRVGNEKLFF.

The rearrangement joins TRBV30 to TRBJ1-1, with TRBD1 matching over 9 bases. The length of the CDR3 is 15 residues. Germline CDR1 and CDR2: GTSNPN and SVGIG (reference sequence). The V gene end was trimmed by 3 bases and the J gene end by 6 bases; junction bases not matched to a gene: 11. In DNA form, the CDR3 reads TGTGCCTGGAGCCAACGATTGACAGGGGGGTCTGAAGCTTTCTTT. This translates into CAWSQRLTGGSEAFF.

This clone is a singleton in its sample. This chain connects TRBV7-9 to TRBJ2-4; 8 bases are shared with TRBD2. Germline CDR1 SEHNR, CDR2 FQNEAQ (reference sequence). The CDR3 extends over 17 amino acids. After removal of 0 bases from V and 0 bases from J, the junction contained 4 bases not matched to a gene. This CDR3 reads CASSLAGGRIAKNIQYF. DNA of the CDR3: TGTGCCAGCAGCTTAGCGGGCGGGAGGATAGCCAAAAACATTCAGTACTTC. The full variable domain, rest sourced from reference TRBV7-9 and TRBJ2-4, is DTGVSQNPRHKITKRGQNVTFRCDPISEHNRLYWYRQTLGQGPEFLTYFQNEAQLEKSRLLSDRFSAERPKGSFSTLEIQRTEQGDSAMYLCASSLAGGRIAKNIQYFGAGTRLSVL.

J is TRBJ2-2 and V is TRBV9, with a tentative D call TRBD2 (5 bases). The length of the CDR3 is 15 residues. V lost 2 bases and J 0 bases, leaving 8 bases between the germline ends. Looked up from germline, CDR1 is SGDLS and CDR2 is YYNGEE. In DNA, the CDR3 is TGTGCCAGCAGCGTCTGGACTTCGAACACCGGGGAGCTGTTTTTT. Translated, it gives CASSVWTSNTGELFF.

The V gene is TRBV5-1, the J gene TRBJ2-7; 9 nucleotides align to TRBD2. Germline CDR1 SGHRS, CDR2 YFSETQ. After removal of 0 bases from V and 4 bases from J, the junction contained 8 bases not matched to a gene. The CDR3 has 16 residues. CDR3 nucleotide sequence: TGCGCCAGCAGCTTGGATAGCGGGAGAATACCTTACGAGCAGTACTTC. Its protein product is CASSLDSGRIPYEQYF.

The CDR3 nucleotides are TGCAGCGTTGAAGTAGGCGGTCTGAACACCGGGGAGCTGTTTTTT. This sequence encodes CSVEVGGLNTGELFF. The chain recombines TRBV29-1 with TRBJ2-2; the D is unclear. Germline assignment: CDR1 SQVTM and CDR2 ANQGSEA. Trimming left V 1 base short and J 1 base short, with 10 bases between. This CDR3 is built from 15 residues.

CDR3 protein: CASSLKGRGAETQYF. The CDR3 DNA reads TGTGCCAGCAGTTTAAAGGGAAGGGGTGCAGAGACCCAGTACTTC. The chain uses TRBV27 and TRBJ2-5; D is possibly TRBD1 (5 bases). The CDR3 covers 15 residues. V gave up 2 bases and J gave up 4 bases, with 14 bases separating them. Germline V gene sequence: CDR1 MNHEY, CDR2 SMNVEV (reference sequence).

This clone has a single count. This chain joins TRBV18 and TRBJ1-1; D is uncertain. CDR1 and CDR2 (germline): KGHSH, LQKENI. This CDR3 is 15 amino acids long. Trimming shortened V by 3 bases and J by 3 bases, and 14 bases separated the two germline ends. CDR3 sequence reads: CASSPQRQADTEAFF. Written as DNA, the CDR3 is TGTGCCAGCTCACCCCAACGTCAAGCGGACACTGAAGCTTTCTTT.

This clone was picked up one time. The J gene is TRBJ2-6, the V gene TRBV9; 10 bases are shared with TRBD1. The germline V gene has CDR1 SGDLS and CDR2 YYNGEE. The CDR3 extends over 17 amino acids. V lost 3 bases, J lost 0 bases, and 3 bases stayed unmatched. The CDR3 protein is CASSAGQGGSGANVLTF. The CDR3 DNA reads as TGTGCCAGCAGCGCCGGACAGGGGGGCTCTGGGGCCAACGTCCTGACTTTC.

The gene calls are TRBV30 and TRBJ2-1; 9 bases map to TRBD2. Trimming at V came to 0 bases and at J to 5 bases, leaving 5 bases not matched to a gene. The CDR3 contains 15 residues. In germline, CDR1 is GTSNPN, CDR2 SVGIG (reference sequence). In nucleotides, the CDR3 is TGTGCCTGGAGTGTACATCTAGCGGGGCACAATGAGCAGTTCTTC. It specifies CAWSVHLAGHNEQFF.

The chain joins TRBV5-1 to TRBJ2-5, with D possibly being TRBD2 (6 bases). The CDR3 length is 15 residues. Deletions cut 4 bases from V and 2 bases from J, with 15 bases between. CDR1 is SGHRS, CDR2 YFSETQ, per germline. The CDR3 coding sequence is TGCGCCAGCAGCCTTGTCGGGGGTGGTCAAGAGACCCAGTACTTC. Translated, it gives CASSLVGGGQETQYF.

This chain connects TRBV7-2 to TRBJ2-7; 7 nucleotides line up with TRBD2. CDR1 is SGHTA and CDR2 is FQGNSA in the germline V gene. Trimming at V came to 1 base and at J to 9 bases, leaving 9 bases not matched to a gene. CDR3 length: 14 amino acids. CDR3 region: CASSLEISGLGQYF. In DNA, the CDR3 is TGTGCCAGCAGCTTAGAAATTAGCGGGTTGGGGCAGTACTTC.

The chain links TRBV30 to TRBJ2-1; a weak D match, TRBD2 (5 bases). CDR3 size: 11 residues. Between the trimmed V and J ends, which lost 5 bases and 7 bases, there was a span of 9 bases. The germline CDR1 and CDR2 sequences are GTSNPN and SVGIG (reference sequence). The DNA for the CDR3 is TGTGCCTGGTCGAGGGATAATGAGCAGTTCTTC. Amino acid sequence: CAWSRDNEQFF.

This sequence joins TRBV4-1 and TRBJ1-1, with unresolved D. The CDR3 has 14 amino acids. Germline V gene data show CDR1 as MGHRA and CDR2 as YSYEKL. V was pared by 4 bases and J by 1 base, with 10 bases between. The DNA of the CDR3 is TGCGCCAGCAGCCCTCCGTTGCGGAACACTGAAGCTTTCTTT. Translating gives CASSPPLRNTEAFF.

The chain is built from TRBV30 and TRBJ2-5; 13 bases are shared with TRBD2. CDR1 GTSNPN and CDR2 SVGIG come from the germline V gene (reference sequence). Unmatched junction bases numbered 11, after V lost 0 bases and J lost 4 bases. The CDR3 sequence is 18 residues long. This CDR3 reads CAWSVTWTSGGRGETQYF. The CDR3 nucleotides read TGTGCCTGGAGTGTTACATGGACTAGCGGGGGAAGGGGAGAGACCCAGTACTTC.

CDR3 in DNA: TGTGCCAGCAGGGACAGTGCAACTAATGAAAAACTGTTTTTT. Protein product: CASRDSATNEKLFF. This rearrangement joins TRBV7-9 to TRBJ1-4, with D perhaps TRBD1 (6 bases). The CDR3 runs to 14 residues. Germline-derived CDR1 and CDR2 are SEHNR and FQNEAQ (reference sequence). Trimming took off 6 bases at V and 0 bases at J, with 8 bases between the two ends.

The V and J genes are TRBV11-2 and TRBJ1-6, with TRBD1 matching 9 bases. Per the germline V gene, CDR1 is SGHAT and CDR2 is FQNNGV. Trimming removed 1 base from V and 10 bases from J; junction bases left unmatched: 2. The CDR3 totals 14 residues. CDR3 region: CASSLGQGGSPLHF. The DNA for the CDR3 is TGTGCCAGCAGCTTAGGACAGGGGGGGTCACCCCTCCACTTT.

This rearrangement joins TRBV19 to TRBJ1-3; D is possibly TRBD1 (5 bases). The CDR3 loop spans 16 amino acids. Trimming pared 5 bases from V and 4 bases from J, leaving 18 bases between. CDR1 is LNHDA and CDR2 is SQIVND in the germline V gene (reference sequence). The CDR3, as DNA: TGTGCCAGTAGTGGCCTGATAGGGGCGGGAGGAAACACCATATATTTT. Amino acids: CASSGLIGAGGNTIYF.

V gene TRBV5-6 combines with J gene TRBJ2-5, with 9 bases aligning to TRBD2. Trimming removed 1 base from V and 5 bases from J; junction bases left unmatched: 3. Per the germline V gene, CDR1 is SGHDT and CDR2 is YYEEEE. CDR3 length: 14 amino acids. The CDR3 loop is CASSLTSGWETQYF. CDR3 DNA: TGTGCCAGCAGCTTGACTAGCGGGTGGGAGACCCAGTACTTC.